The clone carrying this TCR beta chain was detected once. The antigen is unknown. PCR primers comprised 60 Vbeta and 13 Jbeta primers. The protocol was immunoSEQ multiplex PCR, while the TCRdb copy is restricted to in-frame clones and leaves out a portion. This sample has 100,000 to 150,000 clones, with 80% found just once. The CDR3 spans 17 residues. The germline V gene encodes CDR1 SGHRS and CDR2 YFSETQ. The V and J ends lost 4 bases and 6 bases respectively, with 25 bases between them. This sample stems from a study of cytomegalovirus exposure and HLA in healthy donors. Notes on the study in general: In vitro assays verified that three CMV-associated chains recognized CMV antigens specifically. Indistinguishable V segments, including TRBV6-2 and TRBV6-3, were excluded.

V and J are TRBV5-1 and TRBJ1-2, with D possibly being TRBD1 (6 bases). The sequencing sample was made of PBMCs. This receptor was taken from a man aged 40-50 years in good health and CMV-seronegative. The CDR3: CASSLGAGSRIDDGYTF. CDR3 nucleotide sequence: TGCGCCAGCAGCCTGGGGGCAGGATCCAGGATAGACGATGGCTACACCTTC.